Presented here are 9 T cell receptor beta chains from one specimen sequenced in a study of T cells in Graves' hyperthyroidism and ophthalmopathy. The investigators amplified TCR beta CDR3 regions from RNA transcripts. HTBI primers were employed in a first-round RT-PCR of the TCR CDR3. In TCRdb, the multiplex PCR reads were re-called with MiXCR into one record per CDR3 protein. The repertoire holds 550,000 to 600,000 distinct CDR3 sequences, with approximately 16% as singletons. The sample taken for sequencing was blood. The receptors were sampled from a woman younger than 35 with Graves' hyperthyroidism.

The V call is TRBV30, the J call TRBJ2-2; 9 positions match TRBD2. Germline CDR1 GTSNPN, CDR2 SVGIG (reference sequence). V was pared by 1 base and J by 4 bases, with 4 bases of the junction left unmatched. The CDR3 consists of 15 residues. The DNA of the CDR3 is TGTGCCTGGAGTGATCGCGGGAGGGTCACCGGGGAGCTGTTTTTT. This gives the protein CAWSDRGRVTGELFF.

A few counts support this clonotype. The chain has TRBV10-2 and TRBJ2-7; no clear D gene. Germline V gene lookup returns CDR1 WSHSY and CDR2 SAAADI. This CDR3 comprises 14 residues. V was cut by 0 bases and J by 4 bases, with 10 bases left in between. The CDR3: CASSESRGAYEQYF. The CDR3 DNA is TGCGCCAGCAGTGAGTCGCGAGGCGCGTACGAGCAGTACTTC.

This clonotype was detected many times. The chain carries TRBV20-1 and TRBJ1-1; the D gene is possibly TRBD1 (6 bases). Germline loops: CDR1 DFQATT, CDR2 SNEGSKA (reference sequence). With 3 bases removed from V and 0 bases from J, the gap between germline ends came to 20 bases. This CDR3 comprises 17 residues. DNA of the CDR3: TGCAGTGCTAGGCTCGGGACAACTCGGCGGCTGAACACTGAAGCTTTCTTT. Translating it yields CSARLGTTRRLNTEAFF.

This clonotype showed up just a few times. V usage is TRBV20-1 and J usage is TRBJ1-4, with a possible D match to TRBD1 (5 bases). The germline V gene encodes CDR1 DFQATT and CDR2 SNEGSKA (reference sequence). The CDR3 has 13 residues. V was cut by 4 bases and J by 3 bases, with 9 bases left in between. CDR3: CSATGRSNEKLFF. The CDR3 nucleotides are TGCAGTGCTACAGGGCGGTCTAATGAAAAACTGTTTTTT.

The chain joins TRBV12-3 or TRBV12-4 to TRBJ1-6; D is perhaps TRBD1 (6 bases). CDR3 length equals 12 residues. Trimming cost V 5 bases and J 8 bases, with 7 bases left between them. In DNA, the CDR3 is TGTGCCAGCAGTACAGGGCATTCACCCCTCCACTTT. It specifies CASSTGHSPLHF.

This clonotype was found many times. V and J are TRBV5-1 and TRBJ2-3; 11 nucleotides match TRBD2. In germline, CDR1 is SGHRS, CDR2 YFSETQ. V shed 2 bases, J shed 6 bases, and the junction held 8 bases outside the gene matches. The CDR3 covers 16 residues. This chain's CDR3 is CASSLTSGRFGDTQYF. In nucleotides, the CDR3 is TGCGCCAGCAGCTTAACTAGCGGGAGATTCGGGGATACGCAGTATTTT.

This clonotype showed up just a few times. V and J are TRBV20-1 and TRBJ1-6; no clear D. The germline CDR1 and CDR2 sequences are DFQATT and SNEGSKA (reference sequence). V shed 1 base and J shed 7 bases, with 11 bases lying between them. The CDR3 covers 14 residues. The DNA of the CDR3 is TGCAGTGCTAGAGGAGACGGGAGAAATTCACCCCTCCACTTT. Translating gives CSARGDGRNSPLHF.

The CDR3 DNA follows: TGTGCCAGCAGTGAAGAACTAGCGGGAGGACAAGAGACCCAGTACTTC. It codes for CASSEELAGGQETQYF. V usage is TRBV2 and J usage is TRBJ2-5, with 12 positions matching TRBD2. From germline, CDR1 is SNHLY and CDR2 FYNNEI. The CDR3 extends over 16 amino acids. V was clipped by 1 base and J by 2 bases; unmatched bases: 2.

In the case of this clonotype: This may arise from a read error, as a much more abundant clone is one base away. As the CDR3 is not closed by the conserved phenylalanine or tryptophan, this likely results from a read error. This sequence joins TRBV4-1 and TRBJ2-7; possible D gene TRBD2, 6 bases. Per the germline V gene, CDR1 is MGHRA and CDR2 is YSYEKL. V was cut by 3 bases and J by 6 bases, with 15 bases left in between. This CDR3 has 14 residues. CDR3 coding DNA: TGCGCCAGCAGCCACCCGGGACTCGCCTTCGAGCAGTACCTC. As protein: CASSHPGLAFEQYL.